These 8 T cell receptor beta chains were all obtained from the same sample, sequenced in a study of blood T cell repertoires in COVID-19. Here immunoSEQ multiplex PCR was the method, and the copy in TCRdb shows in-frame clones only, minus some. The sample shows more than 75,000 clones, over 75% of them seen only once. What was sequenced was peripheral blood. These TCRs come from a woman in her sixties or seventies with acute or convalescent COVID-19.

This chain connects TRBV9 to TRBJ1-2; 8 positions match TRBD1. The germline CDR1 and CDR2 sequences are SGDLS and YYNGEE. CDR3 size: 15 residues. V trimming: 3 bases; J trimming: 3 bases; junction bases outside the gene matches: 7. CDR3 sequence: CASSARQGKDYGYTF. DNA for the CDR3: TGTGCCAGCAGCGCCCGACAGGGGAAGGACTATGGCTACACCTTC.

The chain uses TRBV4-1 and TRBJ1-2; 8 bases are shared with TRBD1. The V and J ends lost 1 base and 5 bases, in that order; junction bases with no gene match: 6. This CDR3 spans 15 amino acids. Germline V gene data show CDR1 as MGHRA and CDR2 as YSYEKL. The CDR3 here is CASSQGQGARYGYTF. CDR3 DNA sequence: TGCGCCAGCAGCCAAGGGCAGGGGGCGCGGTATGGCTACACCTTC.

The rearrangement links TRBV3-1 (or the pseudogene TRBV3-2) to TRBJ2-1; 11 bases agree with TRBD2. This CDR3 contains 20 residues. The junction had 13 bases not matched to a gene; V was cut back by 0 bases and J by 3 bases. The V gene's germline CDR1 is LGHDT and CDR2 YNNKEL (reference sequence). The CDR3: CASSQDLWNWGTSGYNEQFF. The CDR3 coding sequence is TGTGCCAGCAGCCAAGATTTATGGAACTGGGGGACTAGCGGCTACAATGAGCAGTTCTTC.

This sequence joins TRBV28 and TRBJ1-2; TRBD1 matches 8 bases. V lost 1 base to trimming and J lost 5 bases; unmatched junction nucleotides: 6. Looked up from germline, CDR1 is MDHEN and CDR2 is SYDVKM. The CDR3 runs to 15 residues. The CDR3 is CASSLSGTGPYGYTF. CDR3 nucleotides: TGTGCCAGCAGTTTATCAGGGACAGGCCCTTATGGCTACACCTTC.

In this sample, this clone turned up a few times. The genes are TRBV12-3 or TRBV12-4 and TRBJ2-2; D ambiguous. Trimming removed 4 bases from V and 7 bases from J, with 4 bases in between. CDR3 length: 11 amino acids. CDR3 DNA sequence: TGTGCCAGCAGTTCGTACGGGGAGCTGTTTTTT. Protein sequence: CASSSYGELFF.

CDR3 in DNA: TGCGCCAGCAGCGTCCAAAATGAGCAGTTCTTC. Encoded protein: CASSVQNEQFF. This chain links TRBV5-1 with TRBJ2-1; no definite D call. This CDR3 is 11 amino acids long. Trimming took 4 bases from V and 7 from J, leaving 6 bases between them. The germline V gene encodes CDR1 SGHRS and CDR2 YFSETQ.

This clone appeared a few times. The chain joins TRBV7-2 to TRBJ2-2, with a weak D call TRBD2 (5 bases). The germline CDR1 and CDR2 sequences are SGHTA and FQGNSA. The CDR3 extends over 15 amino acids. Trimming took 7 bases from V and 0 from J, leaving 12 bases between them. The CDR3 protein is CASKVLESNTGELFF. In DNA form, the CDR3 reads TGTGCCAGCAAAGTACTAGAGTCGAACACCGGGGAGCTGTTTTTT.

The rearrangement joins TRBV6-1 to TRBJ1-2; 9 nucleotides agree with TRBD1. This CDR3 contains 17 residues. Germline CDR1 is MNHNS and CDR2 is SASEGT. The ends lost 4 bases at V and 4 bases at J; junction bases unmatched: 13. DNA of the CDR3: TGTGCCAGCAGTGCAACCCCCGGGACAGGGACTTTCTATGGCTACACCTTC. It encodes CASSATPGTGTFYGYTF.